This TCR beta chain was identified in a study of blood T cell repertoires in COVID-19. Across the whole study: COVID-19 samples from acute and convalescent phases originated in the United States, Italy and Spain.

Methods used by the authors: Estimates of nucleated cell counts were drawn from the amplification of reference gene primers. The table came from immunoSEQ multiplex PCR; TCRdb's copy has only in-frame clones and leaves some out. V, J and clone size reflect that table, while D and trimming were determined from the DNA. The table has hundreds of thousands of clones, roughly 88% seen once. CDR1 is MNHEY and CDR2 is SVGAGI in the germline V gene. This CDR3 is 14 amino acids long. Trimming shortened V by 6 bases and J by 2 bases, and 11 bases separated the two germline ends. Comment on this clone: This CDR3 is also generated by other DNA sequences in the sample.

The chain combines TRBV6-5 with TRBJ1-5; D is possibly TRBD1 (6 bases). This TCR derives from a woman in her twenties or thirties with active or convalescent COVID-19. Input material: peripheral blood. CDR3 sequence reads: CASSPRGRNQPQHF. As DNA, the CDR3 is TGTGCCAGCAGCCCCAGGGGCCGCAATCAGCCCCAGCATTTT.